The present entry profiles one T cell receptor (beta chain) with its context. No antigen is known for it. Synthesis of TCR cDNA relied on 5'RACE template switching, which attached a universal primer site and UMIs. TCRdb re-derived calls from the 5' RACE reads in MiXCR, one entry per CDR3 protein. The sample has roughly 110,000 distinct CDR3 sequences, around 8.6% seen once. The data belong to a study of T cells after yellow fever vaccination. V lost 0 bases to trimming and J lost 7 bases, with 16 bases between them. CDR3 length: 16 amino acids. Germline assignment: CDR1 MNHEY and CDR2 SMNVEV (reference sequence). Study-wide points: Abundant bulk-population clonotypes could contaminate the FACS-sorted repertoires. Clonotypes found in both CD4 and CD8 compartments made up a small share. A weaker secondary response peaked on day 5, the primary on day 15.

The gene calls are TRBV27 and TRBJ2-1; maybe TRBD2 (6 bases). Here the sequenced sample was CD8+ T cells sorted from PBMCs, taken 45 days after the yellow fever booster vaccination. This TCR derives from a man aged 25-45 years who received the YFV17D yellow fever vaccine. CDR3 sequence (DNA): TGTGCCAGCAGTTTATCGGGGCCGGCGGGGCAGAATGAGCAGTTCTTC. Its protein is CASSLSGPAGQNEQFF.